The rows below give T cell receptor beta chains drawn from one sample of a study of blood T cell repertoires in COVID-19. Generated by immunoSEQ multiplex PCR, the TCRdb table keeps only in-frame clones and is missing some. The sample yields 40,000 or so clones, approximately 80% seen once. The specimen was peripheral blood. These receptor sequences come from a man aged 50 or older with active COVID-19. The CDR3 runs from the conserved cysteine through the conserved F or W. The D gene is left open where the match is weak. Some rows mark clone size as missing; the rest say once, few, many or name a class of expanded clone.

size,D,J,V,DNA,CDR3
.,.,TRBJ2-3,TRBV7-2,TGTGCCAGCAGCTTAGCGTCAGGGCGTACGCAGTATTTT,CASSLASGRTQYF
.,.,TRBJ2-7,TRBV10-3,TGTGCCATCAGTCTGGGACAAGCCTACGAGCAGTACTTC,CAISLGQAYEQYF
.,TRBD2,TRBJ2-7,TRBV13,TGTGCCAGCAGCCAGGAGCGGGGGGGGCGGAAGTACGAGCAGTACTTC,CASSQERGGRKYEQYF
.,TRBD1,TRBJ1-1,TRBV4-3,TGCGCCAGCAGCCAAGATCGTAGGGACAGGGGGCTGAACACTGAAGCTTTCTTT,CASSQDRRDRGLNTEAFF
once,TRBD1,TRBJ1-4,TRBV2,TGTGCCAGCACAGGGGGCTCAACTAATGAAAAACTGTTTTTT,CASTGGSTNEKLFF
few,TRBD1,TRBJ2-1,TRBV6-4,TGTGCCAGCAGTGGTAACAGGGGTCAGGTGGATGAGCAGTTCTTC,CASSGNRGQVDEQFF
.,.,TRBJ1-2,TRBV5-4,TGTGCCAGCAGCTCGGGATTTTTTTATGGCTACACCTTC,CASSSGFFYGYTF
.,.,TRBJ2-7,TRBV27,TGTGCCAGCAGTCACGCCCACCCCATTTTCCGGGATACCTACGAGCAGTACTTC,CASSHAHPIFRDTYEQYF
once,TRBD1,TRBJ1-6,TRBV10-3,TGTGCCATCAGTTCGGGACAGCTAAATTCACCCCTCCACTTT,CAISSGQLNSPLHF
.,.,TRBJ2-1,TRBV5-8,TGTGCCAGCAGCACCGGGACAACAACTTACAATGAGCAGTTCTTC,CASSTGTTTYNEQFF
.,.,TRBJ2-1,TRBV15,TGTGCCACCAGCAGCCAGCCAGGGGTGTCCTACAATGAGCAGTTCTTC,CATSSQPGVSYNEQFF
.,TRBD1,TRBJ2-2,TRBV5-4,TGTGCCAGCAGCTTGCTCAGGGGGCAGAACGGGGAGCTGTTTTTT,CASSLLRGQNGELFF
few,.,TRBJ1-2,TRBV29-1,TGCAGCGATCGATATTTAGTGTATGGCTACACCTTC,CSDRYLVYGYTF
.,TRBD1,TRBJ2-3,TRBV18,TGTGCCAGCCTGGGACAGGGCACAGATACGCAGTATTTT,CASLGQGTDTQYF
.,TRBD1,TRBJ2-7,TRBV5-1,TGCGCCAGCAGCTTATCGACAGGGGGCCCCTACGAGCAGTACTTC,CASSLSTGGPYEQYF
.,TRBD2,TRBJ2-3,TRBV2,TGTGCCAGAACCCGGACTAGCGGCGGCACAGATACGCAGTATTTT,CARTRTSGGTDTQYF